A selection of T cell receptor beta chains follows, all from one sample in a study of cytomegalovirus exposure and HLA in healthy donors. Clones were sequenced by immunoSEQ multiplex PCR, and TCRdb holds only the in-frame ones, with some missing. The data contain tens of thousands of clones, about four fifths of them singletons. Sequenced sample: PBMCs. The receptor set was obtained from a woman aged 25 to 39 in good health and CMV-seronegative. Both conserved end residues are part of each CDR3. Fields, in order: D gene, V gene, CDR3 length, J gene, clone size, CDR3 protein, CDR3 DNA. D genes are given only for firm matches. Size tells how often a clone was seen (once, few, many) or the class of an expanded clone, and some rows leave it out.

D: TRBD1
V: TRBV6-5
length: 14
J: TRBJ1-1
size: once
CDR3: CASSEGQLNTEAFF
DNA: TGTGCCAGCAGTGAGGGACAGTTGAACACTGAAGCTTTCTTT

D: TRBD1
V: TRBV5-1
length: 17
J: TRBJ1-1
size: NA
CDR3: CASSVNRDRVGGAEAFF
DNA: TGCGCCAGCAGCGTTAACCGGGACAGGGTTGGGGGGGCTGAAGCTTTCTTT

D: NA
V: TRBV6-4
length: 18
J: TRBJ2-2
size: NA
CDR3: CASSGGPDAEVDTGELFF
DNA: TGTGCCAGCAGTGGGGGGCCTGACGCGGAAGTGGACACCGGGGAGCTGTTTTTT

D: NA
V: TRBV9
length: 16
J: TRBJ1-4
size: NA
CDR3: CASSARSGTTNEKLFF
DNA: TGTGCCAGCAGCGCCCGTTCCGGGACAACTAATGAAAAACTGTTTTTT

D: TRBD1
V: TRBV6-1
length: 16
J: TRBJ1-1
size: NA
CDR3: CASSGYPGQGLTEAFF
DNA: TGTGCCAGCAGTGGTTATCCGGGACAGGGGCTCACTGAAGCTTTCTTT

D: NA
V: TRBV7-9
length: 17
J: TRBJ2-3
size: medium-sized
CDR3: CASTGQSRATSTDTQYF
DNA: TGTGCCAGCACCGGACAAAGCCGGGCCACTAGCACAGATACGCAGTATTTT

D: NA
V: TRBV7-2
length: 14
J: TRBJ1-2
size: NA
CDR3: CASSLAGRDDGYTF
DNA: TGTGCCAGCAGCTTAGCAGGGAGGGATGATGGCTACACCTTC

D: NA
V: TRBV28
length: 14
J: TRBJ1-2
size: few
CDR3: CASRGGTANYGYTF
DNA: TGTGCCAGCAGGGGCGGGACCGCTAACTATGGCTACACCTTC

D: TRBD2
V: TRBV27
length: 16
J: TRBJ2-1
size: once
CDR3: CASSLSSGGRYNEQFF
DNA: TGTGCCAGCAGTTTATCTAGCGGGGGTCGCTACAATGAGCAGTTCTTC

D: NA
V: TRBV5-6
length: 14
J: TRBJ1-1
size: NA
CDR3: CASSLNLVAREAFF
DNA: TGTGCCAGCAGCTTGAATCTAGTGGCTCGTGAAGCTTTCTTT

D: NA
V: TRBV6-5
length: 14
J: TRBJ1-1
size: few
CDR3: CASSRQNWETEAFF
DNA: TGTGCCAGCAGCCGCCAGAATTGGGAGACTGAAGCTTTCTTT

D: NA
V: TRBV10-3
length: 15
J: TRBJ1-2
size: few
CDR3: CAISESPQERDGYTF
DNA: TGTGCCATCAGTGAGTCCCCACAGGAAAGGGATGGCTACACCTTC

D: TRBD1
V: TRBV5-8
length: 18
J: TRBJ1-4
size: NA
CDR3: CASSLELLTGTGGAKLFF
DNA: TGTGCCAGCAGCTTGGAACTACTCACCGGGACAGGGGGCGCGAAACTGTTTTTT

D: NA
V: TRBV27
length: 15
J: TRBJ1-5
size: NA
CDR3: CASSPSESRNQPQHF
DNA: TGTGCCAGCAGTCCGAGTGAGTCGCGCAATCAGCCCCAGCATTTT

D: TRBD1
V: TRBV6-1
length: 18
J: TRBJ1-6
size: NA
CDR3: CASSENLGDSSYNSPLHF
DNA: TGTGCCAGCAGTGAAAATTTGGGGGACAGCTCCTATAATTCACCCCTCCACTTT

D: NA
V: TRBV28
length: 17
J: TRBJ1-5
size: NA
CDR3: CASISPPPQGPNQPQHF
DNA: TGTGCCAGCATCTCTCCCCCCCCACAGGGCCCAAATCAGCCCCAGCATTTT

D: TRBD1
V: TRBV5-4
length: 15
J: TRBJ1-2
size: NA
CDR3: CASSAGQGVYYGYTF
DNA: TGTGCCAGCAGCGCCGGACAGGGGGTATACTATGGCTACACCTTC

D: NA
V: TRBV18
length: 14
J: TRBJ1-6
size: NA
CDR3: CASSLGHLNSPLHF
DNA: TGTGCCAGCTCTCTCGGACACCTAAATTCACCCCTCCACTTT